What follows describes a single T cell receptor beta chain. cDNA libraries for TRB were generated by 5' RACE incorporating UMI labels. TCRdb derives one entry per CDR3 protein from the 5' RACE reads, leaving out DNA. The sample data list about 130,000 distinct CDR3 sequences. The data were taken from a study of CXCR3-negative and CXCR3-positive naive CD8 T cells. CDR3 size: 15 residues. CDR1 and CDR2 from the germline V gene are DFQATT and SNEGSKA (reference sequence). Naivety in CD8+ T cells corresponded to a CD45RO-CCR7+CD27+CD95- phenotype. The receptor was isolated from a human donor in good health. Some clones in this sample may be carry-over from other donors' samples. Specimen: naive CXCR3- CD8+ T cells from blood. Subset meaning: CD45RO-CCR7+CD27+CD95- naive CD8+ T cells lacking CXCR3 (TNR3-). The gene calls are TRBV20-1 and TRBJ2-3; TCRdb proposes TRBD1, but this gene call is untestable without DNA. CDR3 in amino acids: CSATNRDGERDTQYF.